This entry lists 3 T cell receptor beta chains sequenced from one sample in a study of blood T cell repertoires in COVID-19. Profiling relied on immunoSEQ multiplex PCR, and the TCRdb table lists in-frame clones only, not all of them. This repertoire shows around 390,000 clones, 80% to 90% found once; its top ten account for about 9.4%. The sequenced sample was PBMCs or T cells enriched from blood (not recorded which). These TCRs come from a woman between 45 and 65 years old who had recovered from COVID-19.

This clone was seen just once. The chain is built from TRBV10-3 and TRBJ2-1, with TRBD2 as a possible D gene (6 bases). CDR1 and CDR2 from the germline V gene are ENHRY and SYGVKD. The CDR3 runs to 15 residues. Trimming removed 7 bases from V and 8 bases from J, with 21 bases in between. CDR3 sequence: CAIINRDSERDEQFF. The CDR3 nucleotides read TGTGCCATCATTAACCGGGACTCCGAACGCGATGAGCAGTTCTTC.

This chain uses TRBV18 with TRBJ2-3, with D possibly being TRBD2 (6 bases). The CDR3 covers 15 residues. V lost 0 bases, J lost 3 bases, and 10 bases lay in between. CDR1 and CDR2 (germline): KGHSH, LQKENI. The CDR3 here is CASSPPGRGTDTQYF. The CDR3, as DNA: TGTGCCAGCTCACCACCCGGACGGGGGACAGATACGCAGTATTTT.

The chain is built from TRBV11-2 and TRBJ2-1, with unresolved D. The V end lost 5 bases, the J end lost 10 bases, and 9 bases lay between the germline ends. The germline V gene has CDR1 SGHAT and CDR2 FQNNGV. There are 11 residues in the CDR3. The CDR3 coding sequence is TGTGCCAGCAGCCTCTCTCGGGAGCAGTTCTTC. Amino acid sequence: CASSLSREQFF. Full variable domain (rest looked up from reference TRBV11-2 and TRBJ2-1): EAGVAQSPRYKIIEKRQSVAFWCNPISGHATLYWYQQILGQGPKLLIQFQNNGVVDDSQLPKDRFSAERLKGVDSTLKIQPAKLEDSAVYLCASSLSREQFFGPGTRLTVL.